This record covers a single T cell receptor beta chain. The data were taken from a study of shared clonotypes between healthy human individuals. Deep level was the assay's run setting. Evenly divided among several immunoSEQ plates was the genomic DNA of each subset. The repertoire was sequenced with immunoSEQ multiplex PCR; TCRdb's copy has only in-frame clones and lacks some. The sample has about 1.1 million clones, roughly 80% seen once. A CD45RA+ naive subset and a CD45RA-negative memory subset were split from CD4+ cells. The CDR3 loop spans 16 amino acids. Sample: memory CD4+ T cells from PBMCs. Subset specified: CD45RA-negative fraction. This chain uses TRBV21-1 with TRBJ1-1. TRBV21-1 is assigned pseudogene status. The sequence was obtained from a man between 18 and 35 years old in good health. Some clones in this sample may be carry-over from other donors' samples. Written as DNA, the CDR3 is TGTGCCAGCAGCACCCGGCCACCTCCTCCGAGCACTGAAGCTTTCTTT. It encodes CASSTRPPPPSTEAFF.